A single sample gave rise to the 18 T cell receptor beta chains below, sequenced in a study of T-cell reconstitution after alpha-beta-depleted transplantation in children. This sample's TCRbeta library carried unique molecular identifier barcodes. TCRdb passed the PCR reads through MiXCR, listing each CDR3 protein once. The table shows around 490,000 distinct CDR3 sequences, with 11% occurring only once. The starting material was PBMCs, mostly from graft donor cells, obtained 180 days after TCRalphabeta/CD19-depleted stem cell transplant. The receptors derive from a female patient aged 2-9 years who had a stem cell transplant for aplastic anemia, so the T cells may come from the graft donor.

This clonotype has just a few counts. V is TRBV18 and J is TRBJ2-1; 7 bases agree with TRBD2. CDR1 and CDR2 from the germline V gene are KGHSH and LQKENI. The CDR3 contains 15 residues. Unmatched junction bases numbered 8, after V lost 0 bases and J lost 9 bases. This chain's CDR3 is CASSPPRLAGREQFF. For the CDR3, the DNA is TGTGCCAGCTCACCACCGAGACTAGCCGGACGTGAGCAGTTCTTC.

V is TRBV12-3 or TRBV12-4 and J is TRBJ2-1, with D perhaps TRBD1 (6 bases). The CDR3 is 13 residues long. The germline V and J ends were trimmed by 10 bases and 7 bases, with 17 bases remaining between them. This CDR3 is CANSWGLANEQFF. The CDR3 DNA follows: TGTGCCAACTCCTGGGGGCTAGCTAATGAGCAGTTCTTC.

The CDR3 protein is CSAPWTVLGLAEGGSYNEQFF. CDR3 DNA sequence: TGCAGCGCCCCATGGACAGTCTTGGGACTAGCGGAGGGGGGATCCTACAATGAGCAGTTCTTC. The chain combines TRBV29-1 with TRBJ2-1; 11 positions agree with TRBD2. The CDR3 contains 21 residues. Germline V CDR1 and CDR2: SQVTM, ANQGSEA. After removal of 7 bases from V and 1 base from J, the junction contained 24 bases not matched to a gene.

This clonotype was observed a handful of times. The chain recombines TRBV29-1 with TRBJ1-2; D ambiguous. The CDR3 contains 13 residues. Between the trimmed V and J ends, which lost 3 bases and 2 bases, there was a span of 10 bases. Germline V gives CDR1 SQVTM, CDR2 ANQGSEA. In nucleotides, the CDR3 is TGCAGCGTTGAGAGCCTGAGCAACTATGGCTACACCTTC. Translated, it gives CSVESLSNYGYTF.

This clonotype occurred a few times. The chain carries TRBV28 and TRBJ2-1; a possible D gene is TRBD1 (6 bases). Germline CDR1 is MDHEN and CDR2 is SYDVKM. This CDR3 has 15 amino acids. Trimming took 8 bases from V and 6 from J, leaving 20 bases between them. The CDR3 here is CASGITGKGFNEQFF. The CDR3 nucleotides read TGTGCCAGCGGGATTACAGGGAAAGGTTTCAATGAGCAGTTCTTC. Full variable domain (outside the CDR3, taken from reference TRBV28 and TRBJ2-1): DVKVTQSSRYLVKRTGEKVFLECVQDMDHENMFWYRQDPGLGLRLIYFSYDVKMKEKGDIPEGYSVSREKKERFSLILESASTNQTSMYLCASGITGKGFNEQFFGPGTRLTVL.

Only a few counts were recorded for this clonotype. The V gene is TRBV7-2, the J gene TRBJ2-1, with TRBD2 identical over 11 bases. Germline V lookup: CDR1 SGHTA, CDR2 FQGNSA. Trimming at V came to 1 base and at J to 3 bases, leaving 2 bases not matched to a gene. The length of the CDR3 is 16 residues. CDR3 amino acids: CASSLEGTSGYNEQFF. In DNA form, the CDR3 reads TGTGCCAGCAGCTTAGAGGGGACTAGCGGCTACAATGAGCAGTTCTTC.

This chain uses TRBV4-2 with TRBJ1-2, with D tentatively TRBD1 (5 bases). Per the germline V gene, CDR1 is LGHNA and CDR2 is YNFKEQ. V lost 5 bases and J 1 base, leaving 17 bases between the germline ends. This CDR3 is built from 16 residues. For the CDR3, the DNA is TGTGCCAGCAGCTACCGGACGACAGATTATAACTATGGCTACACCTTC. This gives the protein CASSYRTTDYNYGYTF.

A few counts support this clonotype. The chain has TRBV30 and TRBJ1-5; TRBD1 aligns across 7 bases. V lost 0 bases and J lost 2; bases outside the gene matches: 10. This CDR3 contains 17 residues. In germline, CDR1 is GTSNPN, CDR2 SVGIG (reference sequence). The CDR3 region has the DNA TGTGCCTGGAGTGTACACACTAAGGGGGCGCGCAATCAGCCCCAGCATTTT. Its translation is CAWSVHTKGARNQPQHF.

The sample holds a few counts of this clonotype. The V call is TRBV27, the J call TRBJ1-2; 8 nucleotides agree with TRBD1. The CDR3 is made up of 18 amino acids. V was pared by 7 bases and J by 3 bases, with 19 bases of the junction left unmatched. CDR1 is MNHEY, CDR2 SMNVEV, per germline (reference sequence). The CDR3 here is CASTNTGGSLPGHYGYTF. The CDR3 DNA reads TGTGCCAGCACCAACACAGGGGGATCTCTTCCGGGGCACTATGGCTACACCTTC.

This clonotype was observed at least ten times. The V call is TRBV7-2, the J call TRBJ2-7; D is undetermined. Trimming took off 1 base at V and 4 bases at J, with 11 bases between the two ends. This CDR3 has 14 amino acids. Germline V gene sequence: CDR1 SGHTA, CDR2 FQGNSA. The chain's CDR3 is CASSLGSEPYEQYV. CDR3 coding DNA: TGTGCCAGCAGCTTAGGGTCGGAACCATACGAGCAGTACGTC.

In its sample, this clonotype was seen many times. The V and J genes are TRBV6-5 and TRBJ2-4, with D hard to call. The germline gives CDR1 MNHEY, CDR2 SVGAGI. The CDR3 totals 12 residues. Trimming pared 4 bases from V and 7 bases from J, leaving 8 bases between. This CDR3 is CASSSSRNIQYF. CDR3 DNA sequence: TGTGCCAGCAGTTCCAGTCGGAACATTCAGTACTTC.

The J gene is TRBJ2-7, the V gene TRBV5-6; no firm D call. CDR1 SGHDT and CDR2 YYEEEE come from the germline V gene. The CDR3 has 10 amino acids. Between the trimmed V and J ends, which lost 7 bases and 6 bases, there was a span of 8 bases. The CDR3 DNA reads TGTGCCAGCGTGGTCGGCGAGCAGTACGTC. This codes for CASVVGEQYV.

This clonotype has just a few counts. The rearrangement joins TRBV20-1 to TRBJ2-7; D remains unclear. This CDR3 has 14 residues. The germline V gene encodes CDR1 DFQATT and CDR2 SNEGSKA (reference sequence). The V and J ends lost 0 bases and 4 bases respectively, with 13 bases between them. The CDR3 sequence: CSARDTARGYEQYV. The DNA of the CDR3 is TGCAGTGCTAGAGACACGGCACGAGGTTACGAGCAGTACGTC.

This clonotype showed up just a few times. This sequence joins TRBV5-1 and TRBJ2-2; D is undetermined. CDR1 and CDR2 (germline): SGHRS, YFSETQ. The CDR3 is made up of 14 amino acids. Between the trimmed V and J ends, which lost 1 base and 5 bases, there was a span of 9 bases. CDR3 in DNA: TGCGCCAGCAGCTTGCAGCCTACGACCGGGGAGCTGTTTTTT. Translating gives CASSLQPTTGELFF.

This sequence joins TRBV6-5 and TRBJ2-5; D remains unclear. In germline, CDR1 is MNHEY, CDR2 SVGAGI. Trimming stripped 0 bases from V and 1 base from J, with 6 bases between. The CDR3 covers 14 residues. Here the CDR3 reads CASSYSYTQETQYF. The CDR3, as DNA: TGTGCCAGCAGTTACTCGTATACCCAAGAGACCCAGTACTTC.

This clonotype was seen a handful of times. The chain couples TRBV10-2 to TRBJ2-3; TRBD2 matches at 7 bases. Germline V gene lookup returns CDR1 WSHSY and CDR2 SAAADI. This CDR3 region has 16 residues. Trimming at V came to 2 bases and at J to 1 base, leaving 6 bases not matched to a gene. CDR3 in DNA: TGCGCCAGCAGTGAGCCGGGAGGCGGGGGCACAGATACGCAGTATTTT. Encoded protein: CASSEPGGGGTDTQYF.

The chain joins TRBV10-3 to TRBJ2-4, with 8 bases identical to TRBD1. Per the germline V gene, CDR1 is ENHRY and CDR2 is SYGVKD. V lost 0 bases, J lost 8 bases, and 0 bases stayed unmatched. This CDR3 contains 13 residues. As DNA, the CDR3 is TGTGCCATCAGTGAGTCACAGGGGGACATTCAGTACTTC. Its protein product is CAISESQGDIQYF.

This clonotype has ten or more counts. The V gene is TRBV12-3 or TRBV12-4, the J gene TRBJ2-3; TRBD1 aligns across 7 bases. V shed 5 bases, J shed 3 bases, and the junction held 8 bases outside the gene matches. The CDR3 contains 15 residues. DNA for the CDR3: TGTGCCAGCAGTCGACAGGGTGGGTGGACAGATACGCAGTATTTT. Residues: CASSRQGGWTDTQYF.